Listed here are 32 T cell receptor beta chains from one sample, sequenced in a study of blood T cells in healthy people across ages. Combining a sample-barcoded 5' primer with a J-beta primer mix, a second PCR ran for 7 to 11 cycles. TCRdb recomputed calls from the 5' RACE reads with MiXCR, one row per CDR3 protein. The table lists about 1.4 million distinct CDR3 sequences, approximately 60% of them singletons. Sequencing was carried out using blood. These receptors all come from a man aged 18 to 29 in good health.

This rearrangement joins TRBV25-1 to TRBJ1-2, with 8 bases lining up with TRBD1. Germline CDR1 and CDR2: MGHDK and SYGVNS. V lost 5 bases and J lost 3; bases outside the gene matches: 14. The CDR3 has 17 residues. CDR3: CASSYGGQDEIDYGYTF. In DNA form, the CDR3 reads TGTGCCAGCAGTTATGGGGGACAGGACGAAATTGACTATGGCTACACCTTC.

The chain is built from TRBV6-2 or TRBV6-3 and TRBJ2-1; the D is unclear. Germline V gene lookup returns CDR1 MNHEY and CDR2 SVGEGT. The V and J ends lost 2 bases and 2 bases respectively, with 10 bases between them. The length of the CDR3 is 15 residues. In DNA, the CDR3 is TGTGCCAGCAGTTACCGAGTCGACCCCTACAATGAGCAGTTCTTC. Amino acids: CASSYRVDPYNEQFF.

Comment on this clonotype: The germline gene is not matched at one end of the junction; a read error may be the cause. The rearrangement joins TRBV6-5 to TRBJ1-1; D ambiguous. From germline, CDR1 is MNHEY and CDR2 SVGAGI. The CDR3 has 12 residues. CDR3 amino acids: CTSSSLWTEAFF. DNA for the CDR3: TGTACCAGCAGTTCCCTGTGGACTGAAGCTTTCTTT.

There are a few counts of this clonotype. Here the CDR3 reads CASSLSGGRTYEQYF. DNA for the CDR3: TGTGCCAGCAGCTTATCAGGGGGGAGGACCTACGAGCAGTACTTC. V usage is TRBV7-6 and J usage is TRBJ2-7; TRBD1 is a possible D gene (7 bases). This CDR3 has 15 residues. The V and J ends lost 2 bases and 2 bases respectively, with 13 bases between them. Germline V gene sequence: CDR1 SGHVS, CDR2 FNYEAQ.

The V gene is TRBV12-1, the J gene TRBJ2-1; the table's D call TRBD1 went unverified against the DNA. TRBV12-1 is assigned pseudogene status. This CDR3 comprises 18 residues. The CDR3 region is CASSFALGGDSSYNEQFF. The CDR3 region has the DNA TGTGCCAGCAGCTTTGCGCTAGGGGGGGACAGCTCATACAATGAGCAGTTCTTC.

This clonotype was detected a few times. CDR3 nucleotide sequence: TGTGCCAGCAGTTTAGGTGGGGGCGGGGGCGCGCATCTTCAGTTCTTC. Amino acid sequence: CASSLGGGGGAHLQFF. This rearrangement joins TRBV27 to TRBJ2-1; D possibly corresponds to TRBD2 (7 bases). Germline V lookup: CDR1 MNHEY, CDR2 SMNVEV (reference sequence). The CDR3 extends over 16 amino acids. V lost 2 bases and J 13 bases, leaving 24 bases between the germline ends.

The chain links TRBV3-1 to TRBJ2-7; D ambiguous. The CDR3 runs 15 residues. Germline CDR1 LGHDT, CDR2 YNNKEL (reference sequence). V gave up 4 bases and J gave up 3 bases, with 16 bases separating them. CDR3 nucleotides: TGTGCCAGCAGCCCCTTTCGCGGTTACCACTACGAGCAGTACTTC. Protein sequence: CASSPFRGYHYEQYF.

This chain connects TRBV27 to TRBJ2-3; 7 nucleotides align to TRBD1. The germline gives CDR1 MNHEY, CDR2 SMNVEV (reference sequence). There are 18 residues in the CDR3. Unmatched junction bases numbered 14, after V lost 2 bases and J lost 3 bases. CDR3 in amino acids: CASSLSCADRPGTDTQYF. The DNA for the CDR3 is TGTGCCAGCAGTTTAAGTTGCGCGGACAGGCCCGGAACAGATACGCAGTATTTT.

With regard to this clonotype: Compared with germline, one end of the junction differs, possibly owing to a read error. The chain is built from TRBV15 and TRBJ2-5, with a tentative D call TRBD1 (7 bases). Germline-derived CDR1 and CDR2 are LNHNV and YYDKDF (reference sequence). The CDR3 loop spans 16 amino acids. In DNA form, the CDR3 reads TGCGCCACCAGCGGATACCTGCAGGGGGGCCAAGAGACCCAGTACTTC. It specifies CATSGYLQGGQETQYF.

The V gene is TRBV5-5, the J gene TRBJ2-5; D is possibly TRBD1 (6 bases). Per germline, CDR1 SGHKS and CDR2 YYEKEE (reference sequence). The CDR3 consists of 15 residues. V was pared by 2 bases and J by 1 base, with 12 bases between. CDR3 region: CASSFVGASQETQYF. In DNA, the CDR3 is TGTGCCAGCAGCTTCGTGGGGGCCTCCCAAGAGACCCAGTACTTC. Together with reference TRBV5-5 and TRBJ2-5, the CDR3 gives the full variable domain: DAGVTQSPTHLIKTRGQQVTLRCSPISGHKSVSWYQQVLGQGPQFIFQYYEKEERGRGNFPDRFSARQFPNYSSELNVNALLLGDSALYLCASSFVGASQETQYFGPGTRLLVL.

This clonotype was observed once. The V call is TRBV9, the J call TRBJ2-2; D call uncertain. Germline CDR1 is SGDLS and CDR2 is YYNGEE. There are 13 residues in the CDR3. The V end lost 7 bases, the J end lost 7 bases, and 14 bases lay between the germline ends. CDR3 amino acids: CASGLGLVGELFF. The CDR3 bases are TGTGCCAGCGGCCTAGGTCTTGTCGGGGAGCTGTTTTTT.

This clonotype was observed once. V and J are TRBV5-1 and TRBJ2-5; TRBD2 matches 10 bases. The CDR3 extends over 16 amino acids. Germline V gene data show CDR1 as SGHRS and CDR2 as YFSETQ. Trimming took 0 bases from V and 11 from J; bases not matched to a gene: 13. Written as DNA, the CDR3 is TGCGCCAGCAGCTTGGCCGGGACTAGCGTCTCGGATGAGCAGTACTTC. Amino acids: CASSLAGTSVSDEQYF.

The chain is built from TRBV3-1 and TRBJ2-5, with 8 bases aligning to TRBD1. This CDR3 is built from 16 residues. V was clipped by 4 bases and J by 3 bases; unmatched bases: 10. The germline V gene has CDR1 LGHDT and CDR2 YNNKEL (reference sequence). The CDR3 sequence is CASSPIAGTGKETQYF. In DNA, the CDR3 is TGTGCCAGCAGCCCGATTGCCGGGACAGGCAAAGAGACCCAGTACTTC.

This chain connects TRBV6-6 to TRBJ1-5; no clear D gene. Germline CDR1 is MNHNY and CDR2 is SVGAGI (reference sequence). The CDR3 extends over 14 amino acids. V shed 6 bases and J shed 2 bases, with 11 bases lying between them. For the CDR3, the DNA is TGTGCCAGCAGATCTGCGGCGGGCAATCAGCCCCAGCATTTT. It codes for CASRSAAGNQPQHF.

The rearrangement links TRBV6-5 to TRBJ2-5, with 7 bases fitting TRBD2. Germline V gene lookup returns CDR1 MNHEY and CDR2 SVGAGI. V shed 10 bases, J shed 5 bases, and the junction held 10 bases outside the gene matches. The CDR3 contains 13 residues. CDR3 in amino acids: CAIRGGSGETQYF. The CDR3 DNA follows: TGTGCCATACGGGGAGGGAGTGGTGAGACCCAGTACTTC.

The CDR3 sequence is CASSETSGTFNEQYF. DNA of the CDR3: TGTGCCAGCAGTGAGACTAGCGGCACCTTCAACGAGCAGTACTTC. V gene TRBV25-1 combines with J gene TRBJ2-7, with 9 bases aligning to TRBD2. V lost 3 bases to trimming and J lost 5 bases; unmatched junction nucleotides: 8. Germline V gives CDR1 MGHDK, CDR2 SYGVNS. The CDR3 sequence is 15 residues long.

The chain couples TRBV5-1 to TRBJ2-5; TRBD2 matches 9 bases. Trimming took 5 bases from V and 5 from J; bases not matched to a gene: 10. The CDR3 is made up of 15 amino acids. Germline V gene data show CDR1 as SGHRS and CDR2 as YFSETQ. CDR3 loop: CASRIIAGAWETQYF. CDR3 bases: TGCGCCAGCAGGATAATAGCGGGGGCGTGGGAGACCCAGTACTTC.

The chain has TRBV12-3 or TRBV12-4 and TRBJ1-2, with D hard to call. V was clipped by 5 bases and J by 10 bases, with 11 bases between them. The CDR3 is 11 amino acids. The CDR3 loop is CASSAARNYTF. CDR3 DNA: TGTGCCAGCAGTGCCGCCCGGAACTACACCTTC.

The gene calls are TRBV12-3 or TRBV12-4 and TRBJ1-6, with D possibly being TRBD1 (6 bases). The CDR3 runs 15 residues. Trimming took off 3 bases at V and 10 bases at J, with 16 bases between the two ends. The CDR3 spells CASSFGGGLGSPLHF. The CDR3 DNA follows: TGTGCCAGCAGTTTTGGGGGGGGGCTTGGGTCACCCCTCCACTTT.

This chain connects TRBV6-5 to TRBJ2-3; 8 bases are shared with TRBD2. V was pared by 7 bases and J by 8 bases, with 5 bases of the junction left unmatched. The CDR3 extends over 12 amino acids. Germline V gene data show CDR1 as MNHEY and CDR2 as SVGAGI. The CDR3 nucleotides read TGTGCCAGCACACAAAGCGGGGGTACGCAGTATTTT. It yields the protein CASTQSGGTQYF.

This chain uses TRBV4-2 with TRBJ2-4; TRBD1 matches 11 bases. Trimming removed 4 bases from V and 3 bases from J; junction bases left unmatched: 5. CDR1 and CDR2 from the germline V gene are LGHNA and YNFKEQ. The CDR3 is made up of 16 amino acids. This chain's CDR3 is CASSPWDRGDKNIQYF. The CDR3 DNA follows: TGTGCCAGCAGCCCCTGGGACAGGGGGGACAAAAACATTCAGTACTTC.

The chain recombines TRBV15 with TRBJ2-7, with 8 positions matching TRBD2. In germline, CDR1 is LNHNV, CDR2 YYDKDF (reference sequence). This CDR3 is 18 amino acids long. The ends lost 2 bases at V and 7 bases at J; junction bases unmatched: 19. DNA for the CDR3: TGTGCCACCAGCAGAATTTCTACCGGGACCAGCGGGAGAAGTGAGCAGTACTTC. Amino acid sequence: CATSRISTGTSGRSEQYF.

This chain links TRBV7-6 with TRBJ2-3, with TRBD1 matching over 10 bases. CDR1 SGHVS and CDR2 FNYEAQ come from the germline V gene. CDR3 length: 16 residues. V was pared by 4 bases and J by 8 bases, with 12 bases of the junction left unmatched. This CDR3 reads CASSYPGRTGGITQYF. DNA of the CDR3: TGTGCCAGCAGCTACCCGGGACGGACAGGGGGAATTACGCAGTATTTT.

This chain links TRBV12-3 or TRBV12-4 with TRBJ2-1; D not certain. V was shortened by 5 bases and J by 9 bases, with 14 bases between the two germline ends. The CDR3 runs 13 residues. The CDR3 coding sequence is TGTGCCAGCAGTGCCACCCGGCTGGTTGAGCAGTTCTTC. Protein product: CASSATRLVEQFF.

This clonotype was seen just once. V gene TRBV21-1 combines with J gene TRBJ2-1; TRBD1 is the table's D call, not checked against the DNA. TRBV21-1 represents a pseudogene. There are 18 residues in the CDR3. The CDR3 DNA follows: TGTGCCAGCAGCAAAGTAGCTAGGGGGCTTAGCTCCTACAATGAGCAGTTCTTC. Translation gives CASSKVARGLSSYNEQFF.

There are a few counts of this clonotype. This chain links TRBV7-9 with TRBJ2-5, with D possibly matching TRBD1 (5 bases). The CDR3 is made up of 14 amino acids. Germline-derived CDR1 and CDR2 are SEHNR and FQNEAQ (reference sequence). Trimming cost V 5 bases and J 4 bases, with 14 bases left between them. For the CDR3, the DNA is TGTGCCAGCAGCCAACCCCAGGGCTCAGAGACCCAGTACTTC. It is translated as CASSQPQGSETQYF.

This chain uses TRBV7-9 with TRBJ2-5; 10 bases line up with TRBD2. V lost 4 bases to trimming and J lost 5 bases; unmatched junction nucleotides: 13. The germline V gene encodes CDR1 SEHNR and CDR2 FQNEAQ (reference sequence). The CDR3 contains 17 residues. This chain's CDR3 is CASSSGLAEGLSETQYF. The DNA of the CDR3 is TGTGCCAGCAGCTCAGGACTAGCGGAGGGGCTGAGTGAGACCCAGTACTTC.

Only one count was recorded for this clonotype. The gene calls are TRBV12-3 or TRBV12-4 and TRBJ1-2; TRBD1 matches at 8 bases. The trim removed 4 bases at V and 7 bases at J, leaving 8 bases unmatched. CDR3 length: 14 amino acids. CDR3 DNA: TGTGCCAGCAGTTCCCTGCAGGGGGCAGGTGGCTACACCTTC. It codes for CASSSLQGAGGYTF.

V and J are TRBV5-5 and TRBJ2-7; 7 bases are a match to TRBD1. The CDR3 covers 14 residues. The V gene's germline CDR1 is SGHKS and CDR2 YYEKEE (reference sequence). With V trimmed by 4 bases and J by 7 bases, 11 bases remained unmatched. For the CDR3, the DNA is TGTGCCAGCAGCCGGGTTGGGACAGACAATGAGCAGTACTTC. Protein product: CASSRVGTDNEQYF.

This clonotype was found a few times. This chain uses TRBV29-1 with TRBJ2-7, with 14 bases matching TRBD2. The germline CDR1 and CDR2 sequences are SQVTM and ANQGSEA. V lost 7 bases to trimming and J lost 2 bases; unmatched junction nucleotides: 4. The CDR3 sequence is 14 residues long. CDR3 amino acids: CSGLAGGGTYEQYF. CDR3 DNA: TGCAGCGGACTAGCGGGAGGGGGTACCTACGAGCAGTACTTC.

The chain joins TRBV7-2 to TRBJ2-1; D gene ambiguous. Germline-derived CDR1 and CDR2 are SGHTA and FQGNSA. The CDR3 has 15 amino acids. V was clipped by 4 bases and J by 0 bases, with 10 bases between them. CDR3 sequence reads: CASSYPSGSYNEQFF. CDR3 DNA: TGTGCCAGCAGCTACCCCAGTGGCTCCTACAATGAGCAGTTCTTC.

There are a few counts of this clonotype. V and J are TRBV20-1 and TRBJ2-5, with 7 bases matching TRBD2. V dropped 6 bases and J dropped 5; count of bases not matched to a gene: 9. Germline V gives CDR1 DFQATT, CDR2 SNEGSKA (reference sequence). CDR3 length: 13 residues. The CDR3: CSAPGGVSETQYF. The CDR3 DNA reads as TGCAGTGCCCCTGGGGGGGTTTCGGAGACCCAGTACTTC.